One and the same sample provided the 11 T cell receptor beta chains below, sequenced in a study of T cell repertoires in cytomegalovirus infection (dated by TCRdb to the late 2010s). The sequencer was an Illumina HiSeq 1500. TCRdb redid the processing of the public reads, applying fastp at Q25 and MiXCR, and retained in-frame beta chains. Entries are consolidated by CDR3 protein sequence, retaining the most common genes and DNA. The sample has some 700,000 distinct CDR3 sequences on record, 35% of them singletons. About 2.8% of the sample is held by the ten biggest clonotypes. What was sequenced was PBMCs. All receptors derive from a human donor in good health (CMV status not recorded). Some clones in this sample may be carry-over from other donors' samples.

This clonotype turned up a few times. CDR3 region: CASSFGEWGRMDEQYF. DNA of the CDR3: TGTGCCAGCAGCTTCGGGGAGTGGGGGAGGATGGACGAGCAGTACTTC. The V and J genes are TRBV7-2 and TRBJ2-7; D possibly corresponds to TRBD2 (6 bases). CDR1 is SGHTA and CDR2 is FQGNSA in the germline V gene. The CDR3 is made up of 16 amino acids. Trimming took 3 bases from V and 5 from J, leaving 20 bases between them.

The CDR3 is CASSYGSGASGELFF. CDR3 coding DNA: TGTGCCAGCAGTTACGGGTCGGGAGCCTCCGGGGAGCTGTTTTTT. This chain uses TRBV6-5 with TRBJ2-2; possibly TRBD2 for D (6 bases). The CDR3 covers 15 residues. Per germline, CDR1 MNHEY and CDR2 SVGAGI. Trimming removed 2 bases at V and 6 bases at J, with 13 bases between.

This clonotype was seen at least ten times. This chain links TRBV24-1 with TRBJ1-2; weak D call: TRBD1 (6 bases). Deletions cut 3 bases from V and 5 bases from J, with 12 bases between. This CDR3 contains 14 residues. CDR1 and CDR2 (germline): KGHDR, SFDVKD. DNA for the CDR3: TGTGCCACCAGTGATAACGACAGGACTTATGGCTACACCTTC. Protein product: CATSDNDRTYGYTF.

This chain connects TRBV9 to TRBJ2-7; 7 nucleotides agree with TRBD2. V was clipped by 0 bases and J by 4 bases; unmatched bases: 7. The CDR3 is 15 residues long. CDR1 and CDR2 (germline): SGDLS, YYNGEE. CDR3 sequence (DNA): TGTGCCAGCAGCGTAGAGGGAAGCGGGACGTACGAGCAGTACTTC. As protein: CASSVEGSGTYEQYF.

The table lists this clonotype with many counts. The chain carries TRBV5-1 and TRBJ1-3; TRBD1 might be the D (5 bases). The germline CDR1 and CDR2 sequences are SGHRS and YFSETQ. This CDR3 contains 16 residues. V shed 0 bases and J shed 0 bases, with 10 bases lying between them. The CDR3 region is CASSLDAGLSGNTIYF. Written as DNA, the CDR3 is TGCGCCAGCAGCTTGGATGCAGGGCTCTCTGGAAACACCATATATTTT.

A few counts support this clonotype. The chain employs TRBV6-1 and TRBJ2-3, with 11 positions matching TRBD1. This CDR3 spans 18 amino acids. Per germline, CDR1 MNHNS and CDR2 SASEGT. The V and J ends lost 2 bases and 3 bases, in that order; junction bases with no gene match: 10. In DNA form, the CDR3 reads TGTGCCAGCAGTGAATGGGGGGGGGGGACAGGGGGTACAGATACGCAGTATTTT. Protein sequence: CASSEWGGGTGGTDTQYF.

This clonotype was seen a few times. The rearrangement joins TRBV27 to TRBJ1-2; tentatively, D is TRBD1 (5 bases). CDR1 is MNHEY and CDR2 is SMNVEV in the germline V gene (reference sequence). The V gene lost 5 bases and the J gene lost 6 bases, with 22 bases spanning the gap. The CDR3 spans 16 residues. The CDR3 sequence: CASSPMTFKGLDGYTF. The CDR3 DNA reads TGTGCCAGCAGTCCAATGACGTTCAAGGGGCTGGATGGCTACACCTTC.

At least ten counts were recorded for this clonotype. The chain couples TRBV11-2 to TRBJ2-1; TRBD1 might be the D (6 bases). The CDR3 is 13 residues long. Germline CDR1 is SGHAT and CDR2 is FQNNGV. The V and J ends lost 7 bases and 2 bases respectively, with 9 bases between them. The CDR3 reads CASTGTPYNEQFF. CDR3 coding DNA: TGTGCCAGCACCGGGACACCCTACAATGAGCAGTTCTTC. The complete variable domain, with remaining parts taken from reference TRBV11-2 and TRBJ2-1, reads EAGVAQSPRYKIIEKRQSVAFWCNPISGHATLYWYQQILGQGPKLLIQFQNNGVVDDSQLPKDRFSAERLKGVDSTLKIQPAKLEDSAVYLCASTGTPYNEQFFGPGTRLTVL.

In this sample, this clonotype turned up a few times. This chain uses TRBV9 with TRBJ1-1; tentatively, D is TRBD1 (5 bases). Germline loops: CDR1 SGDLS, CDR2 YYNGEE. V was clipped by 4 bases and J by 1 base, with 11 bases between them. This CDR3 comprises 14 residues. The CDR3 sequence: CASSRQLANTEAFF. CDR3 sequence (DNA): TGTGCCAGCAGCCGACAGTTGGCGAACACTGAAGCTTTCTTT.

On this clonotype itself: At one end, the junction sequence differs from germline, possibly due to a read error. The J gene is TRBJ2-2, the V gene TRBV7-7, with 8 nucleotides matching TRBD2. In germline, CDR1 is SSHAT, CDR2 FNYEAQ (reference sequence). The CDR3 extends over 17 amino acids. This chain's CDR3 is CASSLTLTSGITGELFF. The CDR3 DNA is TGTGCTAGCAGCCTCACCTTAACTAGCGGCATCACCGGGGAGCTGTTTTTT.

V is TRBV19 and J is TRBJ1-1; unclear D gene. V was pared by 6 bases and J by 6 bases, with 8 bases between. Germline assignment: CDR1 LNHDA and CDR2 SQIVND (reference sequence). This CDR3 comprises 11 residues. The CDR3 sequence: CASSINSEAFF. The CDR3 coding sequence is TGTGCCAGTAGCATTAACTCTGAAGCTTTCTTT.